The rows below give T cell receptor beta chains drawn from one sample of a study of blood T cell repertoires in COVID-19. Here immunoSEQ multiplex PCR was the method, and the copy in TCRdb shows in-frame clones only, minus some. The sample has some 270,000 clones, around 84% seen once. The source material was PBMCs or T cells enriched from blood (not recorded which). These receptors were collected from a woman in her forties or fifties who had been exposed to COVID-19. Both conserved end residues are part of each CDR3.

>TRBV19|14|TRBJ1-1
CASSWTPGGTEAFF
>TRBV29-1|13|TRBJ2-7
CSVGTSMLGEQYF
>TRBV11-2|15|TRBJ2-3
CASSLDVWPSDTQYF
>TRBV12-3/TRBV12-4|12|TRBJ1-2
CASSPRQYGYTF
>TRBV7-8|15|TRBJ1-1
CASSYGTGVNTEAFF
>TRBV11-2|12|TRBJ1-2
CASSQQGYGYTF
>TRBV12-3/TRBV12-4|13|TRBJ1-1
CASTYGHGAEAFF
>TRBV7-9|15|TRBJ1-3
CASSLGPISGNTIYF
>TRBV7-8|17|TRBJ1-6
CASSLLGATALNSPLHF
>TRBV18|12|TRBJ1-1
CASSPGQGVAFF
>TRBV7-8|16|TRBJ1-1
CASSLAARLMNTEAFF
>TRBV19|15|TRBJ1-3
CATKTGGLYTNTIYF
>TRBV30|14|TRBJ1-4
CAWKGSGTNEKLFF
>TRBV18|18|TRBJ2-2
CASSPPRGDRGLTGELFF
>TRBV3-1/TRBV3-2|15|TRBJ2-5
CASSQDPPLEETQYF
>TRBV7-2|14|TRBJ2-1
CASRVDSSYNEQFF
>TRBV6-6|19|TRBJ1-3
CASSHKSGTGSYSGNTIYF
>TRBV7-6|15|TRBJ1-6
CASSLDRTGNSPLHF
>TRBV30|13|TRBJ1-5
CAWSGDSNQPQHF
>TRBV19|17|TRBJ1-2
CASSISTLPGQGTGYTF
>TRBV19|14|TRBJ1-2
CASSATGTGDGYTF
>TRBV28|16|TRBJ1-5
CASSSGQLISNQPQHF
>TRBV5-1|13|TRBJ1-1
CASKREPGTEAFF
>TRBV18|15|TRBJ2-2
CASSPPGLSFGELFF
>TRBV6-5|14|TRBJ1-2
CASGYRGPNYGYTF
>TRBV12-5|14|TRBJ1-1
CASGLLTPGQGAFF
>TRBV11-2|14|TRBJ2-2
CASSFGRDTGELFF
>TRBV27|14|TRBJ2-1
CASSRTSSYNEQFF
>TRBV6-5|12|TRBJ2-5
CASSSYQETQYF
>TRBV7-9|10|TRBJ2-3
CAPGADTQYF
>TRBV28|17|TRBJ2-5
CASSPLLGGTGGETQYF
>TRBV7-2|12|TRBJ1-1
CASSSSVREAFF